This T cell receptor beta chain was recorded in a study of control samples from healthy donors and cancer patients. The table came from immunoSEQ multiplex PCR; TCRdb's copy has only in-frame clones and leaves some out. Among 120,000 or so clones listed, roughly 91% were seen once. There are a few counts of this clone. The germline gives CDR1 LGHNA, CDR2 YSLEER. Trimming stripped 1 base from V and 5 bases from J, with 23 bases between. The CDR3 length is 18 residues. Sequences were obtained from PBMCs. The source of this sequence is a man between 50 and 59 years old with head and neck cancer. The chain has TRBV4-3 and TRBJ2-5; perhaps TRBD2 as D (6 bases). The CDR3 reads CASSQAPRPWTGEETQYF. CDR3 nucleotide sequence: TGCGCCAGCAGCCAAGCCCCTCGCCCCTGGACGGGGGAGGAGACCCAGTACTTC.